One and the same sample provided the 4 T cell receptor beta chains below, sequenced in a study of T cells after yellow fever vaccination. TCRdb used MiXCR to reprocess the 5' RACE reads, holding one entry per CDR3 protein. The sample lists some 340,000 distinct CDR3 sequences; about 10% were seen once. Sequencing used CD4+ T cells sorted from PBMCs, obtained 45 days after the yellow fever booster vaccination. The receptors were gathered from a young man who received the YFV17D yellow fever vaccine.

The chain combines TRBV27 with TRBJ2-5; no firm D call. This CDR3 has 12 amino acids. V was cut by 7 bases and J by 4 bases, with 10 bases left in between. Germline V lookup: CDR1 MNHEY, CDR2 SMNVEV (reference sequence). The CDR3 region has the DNA TGTGCCAGCAAGACCAATTTAGAGACCCAGTACTTC. Translating it yields CASKTNLETQYF.

This clonotype occurred a few times. The junction and the germline gene differ at one end; a read error may be behind it. The rearrangement joins TRBV28 to TRBJ2-4, with a weak D call TRBD2 (6 bases). This CDR3 spans 13 amino acids. Germline assignment: CDR1 MDHEN and CDR2 SYDVKM. The CDR3 sequence is CASSFGGTGPFLF. The CDR3, as DNA: TGTGCCAGCAGTTTTGGGGGGACCGGCCCCTTCCTATTC.

The chain has TRBV9 and TRBJ2-3, with D possibly matching TRBD2 (5 bases). From germline, CDR1 is SGDLS and CDR2 YYNGEE. Deletions cut 4 bases from V and 7 bases from J, with 16 bases between. The CDR3 has 14 amino acids. CDR3: CASSPRPNGNTQYF. The CDR3 region has the DNA TGTGCCAGCAGCCCTCGGCCCAACGGGAATACGCAGTATTTT.

This clonotype was counted at least ten times. A read error may account for a junction end that differs from germline. The chain is built from TRBV5-1 and TRBJ2-6; D may match TRBD1 or TRBD2 (6 bases each). The CDR3 totals 15 residues. The germline V gene has CDR1 SGHRS and CDR2 YFSETQ. This chain's CDR3 is CASSLGGTGANVLTF. The CDR3, as DNA: TGTGCCAGCAGCTTGGGGGGCACTGGGGCCAACGTCCTGACTTTC. Looking up the rest from reference TRBV5-1 and TRBJ2-6 gives the full variable domain: KAGVTQTPRYLIKTRGQQVTLSCSPISGHRSVSWYQQTPGQGLQFLFEYFSETQRNKGNFPGRFSGRQFSNSRSEMNVSTLELGDSALYLCASSLGGTGANVLTFGAGSRLTVL.